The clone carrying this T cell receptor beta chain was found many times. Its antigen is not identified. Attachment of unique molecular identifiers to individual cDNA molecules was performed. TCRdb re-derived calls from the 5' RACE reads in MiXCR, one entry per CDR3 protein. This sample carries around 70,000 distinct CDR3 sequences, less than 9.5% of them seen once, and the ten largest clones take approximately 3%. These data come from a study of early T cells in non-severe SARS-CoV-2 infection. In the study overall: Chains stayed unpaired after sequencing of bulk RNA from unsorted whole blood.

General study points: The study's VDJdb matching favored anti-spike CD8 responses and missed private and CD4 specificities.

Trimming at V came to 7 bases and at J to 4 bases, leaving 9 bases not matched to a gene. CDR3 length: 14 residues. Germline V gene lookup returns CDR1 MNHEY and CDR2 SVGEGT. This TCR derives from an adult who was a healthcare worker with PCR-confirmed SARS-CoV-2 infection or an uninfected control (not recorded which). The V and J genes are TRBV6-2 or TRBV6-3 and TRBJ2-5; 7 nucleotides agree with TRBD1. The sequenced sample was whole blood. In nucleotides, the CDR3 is TGTGCCAGCAACAGGGGCAGCCCAGGAGAGACCCAGTACTTC. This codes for CASNRGSPGETQYF.